What follows is one T cell receptor (beta chain) and its context. This CDR3 region has 16 residues. Germline-derived CDR1 and CDR2 are MNHNS and SASEGT. V was clipped by 4 bases and J by 1 base, with 15 bases between them. The record originates from a study of T cell responses to AZD1222 COVID-19 vaccine. Clones were sequenced by immunoSEQ multiplex PCR, and TCRdb holds only the in-frame ones, with some missing. The data hold over 120,000 clones, with nearly 95% observed a single time. This material consisted of peripheral blood, taken 28 days after the second AZD1222 dose. This receptor was obtained from an adult who received the AZD1222 COVID-19 vaccine. The chain uses TRBV6-1 and TRBJ2-3; D unclear. CDR3 nucleotide sequence: TGTGCCAGCAGTGCACGTCGGGCCAGTGGCACAGATACGCAGTATTTT. This sequence encodes CASSARRASGTDTQYF.